The present TCR beta chain was sequenced within a study of T cell repertoires in cytomegalovirus infection (dated by TCRdb to between 2018 and 2021). The study in broad terms: Recently identified HLA-C-restricted CMV epitopes, whose presentation resists viral immunomodulation, were targeted by peptide stimulations together with well-studied HLA-B-restricted epitopes. The HLA type of each donor mattered for the analysis, because public TCR beta signatures pointed to carriage of CMV infection along with the matching HLA type. Beyond this particular receptor, the publication reports: The ex vivo response was dominated by HLA-C-restricted CMV-specific TCR beta clonotypes, which also provided the single most frequent clonotype in two of eight donors. In both this cohort and an independent approximately 370-donor cohort, the cumulative frequency of public TCR beta family members distinguished carriers of CMV infection plus the relevant HLA type.

In the paper's terms, the treatment or condition label means: in vitro stimulation with specific CMV peptide epitopes to enrich CMV-specific T cells. Sequencer: Illumina HiSeq 1500. TCRdb applied fastp at Q25 and MiXCR to the public reads, then kept only in-frame beta chains. Rows merge per CDR3 protein into single entries with the most common DNA and genes. For this sample the table gives 27,000 or so distinct CDR3 sequences, of which around 19% were detected only once. In total, the top ten clones hold roughly 80% of the sample. Remarks on this clonotype: Its antigen is still unknown. The sample holds no much larger clone one base away, and base qualities are not on file.

This TCR was sampled from a human donor in good health (CMV status not recorded). Some clones in this sample may be carry-over from other donors' samples. This specimen was CD8+ T cells from cultured PBMCs, taken from culture after CMV antigen stimulation.

The CDR3 here reads CASSLSLSSYEQYF. The DNA reads TGTGCCAGCAGCCTTAGCTTGAGCTCCTACGAGCAGTACTTC. This receptor chain uses TRBV27 and TRBJ2-7, with the D gene call left open. The CDR3 has 14 amino acids, counting the end cysteine and phenylalanine. Only the CDR3 region is kept as DNA, spanning 42 bases read in frame from base 1. According to the germline V gene (reference sequence), CDR1 reads MNHEY and CDR2 reads SMNVEV. V is reduced by 6 bases and J by 0 bases, leaving a spacing of 12 bases between them.